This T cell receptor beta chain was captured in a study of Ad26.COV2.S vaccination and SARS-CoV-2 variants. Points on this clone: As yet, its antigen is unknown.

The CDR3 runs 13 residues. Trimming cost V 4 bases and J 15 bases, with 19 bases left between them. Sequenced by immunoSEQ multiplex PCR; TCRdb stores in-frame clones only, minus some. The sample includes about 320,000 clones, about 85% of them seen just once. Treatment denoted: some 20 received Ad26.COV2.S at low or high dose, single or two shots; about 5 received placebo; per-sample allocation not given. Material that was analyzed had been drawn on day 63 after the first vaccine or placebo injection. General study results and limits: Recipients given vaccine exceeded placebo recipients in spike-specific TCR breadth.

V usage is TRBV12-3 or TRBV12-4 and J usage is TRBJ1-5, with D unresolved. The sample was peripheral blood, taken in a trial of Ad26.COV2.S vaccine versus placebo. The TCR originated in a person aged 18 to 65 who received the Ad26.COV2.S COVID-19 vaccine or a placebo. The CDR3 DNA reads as TGTGCCAGCAGTTCCACCTCCGGACCAAAATTGCATTTT. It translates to CASSSTSGPKLHF.